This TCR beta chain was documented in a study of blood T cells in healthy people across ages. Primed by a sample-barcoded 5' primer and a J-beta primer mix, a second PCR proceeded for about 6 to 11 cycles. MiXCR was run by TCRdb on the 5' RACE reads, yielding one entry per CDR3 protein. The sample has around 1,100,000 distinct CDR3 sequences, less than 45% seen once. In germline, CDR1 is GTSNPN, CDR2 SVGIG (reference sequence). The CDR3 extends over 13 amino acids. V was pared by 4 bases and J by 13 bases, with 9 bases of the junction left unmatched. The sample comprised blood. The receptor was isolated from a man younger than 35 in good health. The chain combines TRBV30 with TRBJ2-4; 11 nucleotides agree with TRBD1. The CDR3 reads CAWTGQGAWEQYF. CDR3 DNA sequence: TGTGCCTGGACAGGACAGGGGGCTTGGGAGCAGTACTTC.